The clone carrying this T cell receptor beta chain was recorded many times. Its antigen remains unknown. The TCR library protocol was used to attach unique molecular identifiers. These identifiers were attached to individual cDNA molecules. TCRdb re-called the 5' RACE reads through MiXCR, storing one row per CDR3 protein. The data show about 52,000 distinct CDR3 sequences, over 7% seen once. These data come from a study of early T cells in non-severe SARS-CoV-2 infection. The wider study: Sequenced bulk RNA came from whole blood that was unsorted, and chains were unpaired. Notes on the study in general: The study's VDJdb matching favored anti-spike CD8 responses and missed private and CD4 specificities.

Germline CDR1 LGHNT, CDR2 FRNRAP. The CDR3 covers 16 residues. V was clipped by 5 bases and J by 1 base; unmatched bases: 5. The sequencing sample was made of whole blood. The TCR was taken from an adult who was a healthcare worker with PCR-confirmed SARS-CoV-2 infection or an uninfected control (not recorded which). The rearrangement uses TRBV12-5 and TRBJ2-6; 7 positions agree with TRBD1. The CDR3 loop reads CASGPSTGSGANVLTF. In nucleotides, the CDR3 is TGTGCTAGTGGTCCTTCGACAGGGTCTGGGGCCAACGTCCTGACTTTC.